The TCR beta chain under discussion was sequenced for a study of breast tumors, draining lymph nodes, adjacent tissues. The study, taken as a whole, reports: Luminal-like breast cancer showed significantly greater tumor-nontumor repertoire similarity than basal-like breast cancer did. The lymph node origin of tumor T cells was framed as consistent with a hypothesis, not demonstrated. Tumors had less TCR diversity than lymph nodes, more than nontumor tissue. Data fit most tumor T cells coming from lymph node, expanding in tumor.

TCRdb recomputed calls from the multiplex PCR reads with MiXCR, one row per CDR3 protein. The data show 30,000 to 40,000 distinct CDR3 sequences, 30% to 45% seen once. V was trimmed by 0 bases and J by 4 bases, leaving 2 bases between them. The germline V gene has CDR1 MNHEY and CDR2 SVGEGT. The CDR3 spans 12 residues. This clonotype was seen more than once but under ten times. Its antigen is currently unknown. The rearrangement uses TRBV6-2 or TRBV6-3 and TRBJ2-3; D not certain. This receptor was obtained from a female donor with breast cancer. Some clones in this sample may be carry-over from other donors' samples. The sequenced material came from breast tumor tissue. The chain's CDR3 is CASSYSSDTQYF. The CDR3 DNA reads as TGTGCCAGCAGTTACTCGTCAGATACGCAGTATTTT.